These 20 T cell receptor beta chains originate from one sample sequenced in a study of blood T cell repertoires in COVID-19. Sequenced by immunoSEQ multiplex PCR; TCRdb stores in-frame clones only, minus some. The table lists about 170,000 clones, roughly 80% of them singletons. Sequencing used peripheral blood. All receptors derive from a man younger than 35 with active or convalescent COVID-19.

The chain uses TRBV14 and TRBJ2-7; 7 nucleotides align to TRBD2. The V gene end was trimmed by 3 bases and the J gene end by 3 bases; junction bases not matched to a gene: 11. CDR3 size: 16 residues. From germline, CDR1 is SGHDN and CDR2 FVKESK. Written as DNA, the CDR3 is TGTGCCAGCAGCCAGACTAGCTTTCTCAGGGTCTACGAGCAGTACTTC. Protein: CASSQTSFLRVYEQYF.

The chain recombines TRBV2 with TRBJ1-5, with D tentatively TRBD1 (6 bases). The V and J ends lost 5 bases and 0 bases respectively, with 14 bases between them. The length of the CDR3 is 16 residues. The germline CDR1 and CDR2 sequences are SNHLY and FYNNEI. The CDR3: CASSQRTDPSNQPQHF. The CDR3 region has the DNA TGTGCCAGCAGTCAGAGGACAGACCCTAGCAATCAGCCCCAGCATTTT.

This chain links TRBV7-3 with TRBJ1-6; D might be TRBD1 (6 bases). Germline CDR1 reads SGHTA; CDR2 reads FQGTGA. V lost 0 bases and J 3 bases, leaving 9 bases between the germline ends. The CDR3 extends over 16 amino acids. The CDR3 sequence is CASSLTGADYNSPLHF. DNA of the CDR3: TGTGCCAGCAGCTTAACGGGGGCGGACTATAATTCACCCCTCCACTTT.

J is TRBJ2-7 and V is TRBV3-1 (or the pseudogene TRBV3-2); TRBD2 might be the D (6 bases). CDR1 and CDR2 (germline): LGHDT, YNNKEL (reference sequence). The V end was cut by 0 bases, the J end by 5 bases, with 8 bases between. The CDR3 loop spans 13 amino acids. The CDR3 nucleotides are TGTGCCAGCAGCCAAGAAGGAGGGGACGAGCAGTACTTC. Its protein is CASSQEGGDEQYF.

The CDR3 region is CASSLEGRHRNEQFF. In DNA, the CDR3 is TGTGCCAGCAGCTTGGAGGGGAGGCATCGCAATGAGCAGTTCTTC. The rearrangement uses TRBV5-6 and TRBJ2-1; D perhaps matches TRBD2 (6 bases). CDR1 SGHDT and CDR2 YYEEEE come from the germline V gene. The V and J ends lost 0 bases and 6 bases respectively, with 13 bases between them. The CDR3 has 15 amino acids.

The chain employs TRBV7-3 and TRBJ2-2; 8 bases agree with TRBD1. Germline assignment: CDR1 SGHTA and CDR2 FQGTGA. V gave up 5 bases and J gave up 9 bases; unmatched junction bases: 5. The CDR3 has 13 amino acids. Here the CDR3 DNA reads TGTGCCAGCAGCACCCGACAGGGGAGGGAGCTGTTTTTT. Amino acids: CASSTRQGRELFF.

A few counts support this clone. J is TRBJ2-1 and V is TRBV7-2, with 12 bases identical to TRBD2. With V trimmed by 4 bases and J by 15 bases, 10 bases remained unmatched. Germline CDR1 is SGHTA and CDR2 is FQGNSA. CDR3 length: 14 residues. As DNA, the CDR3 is TGTGCCAGCAGCTCCGGACTAGCGGGAACGGTTGGGTTCTTC. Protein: CASSSGLAGTVGFF.

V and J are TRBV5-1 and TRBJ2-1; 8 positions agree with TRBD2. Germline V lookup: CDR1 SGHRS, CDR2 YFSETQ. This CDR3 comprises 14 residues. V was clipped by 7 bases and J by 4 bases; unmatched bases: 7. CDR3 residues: CASAGGANYNEQFF. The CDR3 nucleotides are TGCGCCAGCGCGGGGGGCGCGAATTACAATGAGCAGTTCTTC.

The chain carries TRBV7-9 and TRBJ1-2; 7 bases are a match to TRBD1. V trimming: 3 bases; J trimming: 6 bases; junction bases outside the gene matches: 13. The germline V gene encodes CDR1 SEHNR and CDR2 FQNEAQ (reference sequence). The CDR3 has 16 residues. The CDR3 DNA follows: TGTGCCAGCAGCTTCGCCAACCTACAGGGGTCGAATGGCTACACCTTC. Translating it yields CASSFANLQGSNGYTF.

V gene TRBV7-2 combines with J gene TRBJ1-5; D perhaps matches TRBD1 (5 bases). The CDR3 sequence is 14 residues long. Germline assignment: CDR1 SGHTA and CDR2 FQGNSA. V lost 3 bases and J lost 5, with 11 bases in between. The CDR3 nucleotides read TGTGCCAGCAGCTTTAGGCAGGGCGATCAGCCCCAGCATTTT. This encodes CASSFRQGDQPQHF.

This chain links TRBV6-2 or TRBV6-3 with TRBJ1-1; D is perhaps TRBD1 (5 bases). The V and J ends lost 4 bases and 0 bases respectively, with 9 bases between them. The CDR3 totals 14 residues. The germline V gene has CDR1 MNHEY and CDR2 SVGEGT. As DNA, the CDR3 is TGTGCCAGCAGTTTGGCAGGGCTGAACACTGAAGCTTTCTTT. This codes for CASSLAGLNTEAFF.

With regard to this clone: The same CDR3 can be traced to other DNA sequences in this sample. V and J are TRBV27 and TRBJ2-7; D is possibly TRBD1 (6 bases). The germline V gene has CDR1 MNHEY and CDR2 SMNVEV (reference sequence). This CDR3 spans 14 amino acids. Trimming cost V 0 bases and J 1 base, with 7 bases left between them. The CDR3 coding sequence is TGTGCCAGCAGTTTATCGACAGGTTCCTACGAGCAGTACTTC. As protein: CASSLSTGSYEQYF.

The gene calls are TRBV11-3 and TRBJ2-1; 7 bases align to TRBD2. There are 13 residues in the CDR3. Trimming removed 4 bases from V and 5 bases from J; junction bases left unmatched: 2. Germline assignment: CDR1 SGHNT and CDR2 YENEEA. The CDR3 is CASSSGGNNEQFF. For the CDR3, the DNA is TGTGCCAGCAGCTCGGGGGGAAACAATGAGCAGTTCTTC.

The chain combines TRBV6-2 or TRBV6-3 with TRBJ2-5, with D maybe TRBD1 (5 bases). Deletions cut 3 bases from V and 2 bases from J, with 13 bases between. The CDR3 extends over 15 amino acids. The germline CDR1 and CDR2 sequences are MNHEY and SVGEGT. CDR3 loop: CASSYGWGRQETQYF. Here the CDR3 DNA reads TGTGCCAGCAGTTATGGGTGGGGCAGACAAGAGACCCAGTACTTC.

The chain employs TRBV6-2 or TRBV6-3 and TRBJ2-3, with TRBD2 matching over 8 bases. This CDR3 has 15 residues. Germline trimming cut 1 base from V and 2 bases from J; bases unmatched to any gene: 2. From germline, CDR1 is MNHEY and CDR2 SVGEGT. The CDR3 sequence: CASSYYGGDTDTQYF. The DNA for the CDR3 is TGTGCCAGCAGTTACTACGGGGGGGACACAGATACGCAGTATTTT.

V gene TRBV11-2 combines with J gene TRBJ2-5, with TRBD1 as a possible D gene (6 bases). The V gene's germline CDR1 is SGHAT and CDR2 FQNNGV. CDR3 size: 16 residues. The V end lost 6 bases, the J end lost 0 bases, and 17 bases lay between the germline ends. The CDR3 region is CASSSGHRSYQETQYF. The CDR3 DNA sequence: TGTGCCAGCAGTTCGGGACACAGGAGCTACCAAGAGACCCAGTACTTC.

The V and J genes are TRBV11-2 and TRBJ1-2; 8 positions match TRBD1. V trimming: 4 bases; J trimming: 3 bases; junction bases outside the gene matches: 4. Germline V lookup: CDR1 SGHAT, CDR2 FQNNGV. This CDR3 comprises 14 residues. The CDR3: CASSSGQGHYGYTF. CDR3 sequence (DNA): TGTGCCAGCAGCTCCGGACAGGGTCACTATGGCTACACCTTC.

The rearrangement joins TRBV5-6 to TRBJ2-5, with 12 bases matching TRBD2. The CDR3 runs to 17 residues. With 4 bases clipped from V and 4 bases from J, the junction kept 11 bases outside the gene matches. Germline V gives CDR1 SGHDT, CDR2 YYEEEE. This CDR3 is CASSPTASGGARETQYF. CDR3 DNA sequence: TGTGCCAGCAGCCCGACCGCTAGCGGGGGGGCCCGAGAGACCCAGTACTTC.

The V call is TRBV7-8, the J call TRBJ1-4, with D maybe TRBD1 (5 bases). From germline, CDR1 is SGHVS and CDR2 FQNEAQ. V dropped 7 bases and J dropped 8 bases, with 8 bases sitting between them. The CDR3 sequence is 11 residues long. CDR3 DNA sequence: TGTGCCAGCAAACGGGGGGAAAAACTGTTTTTT. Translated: CASKRGEKLFF.

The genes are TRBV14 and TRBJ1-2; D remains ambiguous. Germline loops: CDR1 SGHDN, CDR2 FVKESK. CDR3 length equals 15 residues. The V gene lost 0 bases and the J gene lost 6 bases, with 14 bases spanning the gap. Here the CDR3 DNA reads TGTGCCAGCAGCCAAGATTACGCAGGTCGTCATGGCTACACCTTC. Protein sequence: CASSQDYAGRHGYTF.